The clone carrying this T cell receptor beta chain was detected only a few times. What it binds is unknown. The entry originates in a study of T-cell memory formation after mild COVID-19. TCR alpha and TCR beta cDNA libraries with sample barcodes and UMIs came from 5'RACE using constant-segment primers. Using its own MiXCR run on the 5' RACE reads, TCRdb lists one record per CDR3 protein. The table records under 650,000 distinct CDR3 sequences, about a sixth of them present only once. Findings of the study overall: Pre-infection memory carried some responding clones, suggesting that cross-reactive memory joined. Contracting CD8+ clones were enriched in EMRA, CD4+ mainly in CM and EM.

The sequenced sample was PBMCs or a T cell subset sorted from them (not recorded which). The source of this sequence is an adult woman who had mild COVID-19 (a few samples of this study predate the infection). Cell type and time point are not known.

The CDR3 sequence: CASSSIQGAADTQYF. CDR3 DNA sequence: TGTGCCAGCAGTTCTATACAGGGGGCGGCAGATACGCAGTATTTT. The rearrangement uses TRBV27 and TRBJ2-3, with 9 bases aligning to TRBD1. CDR1 and CDR2 (germline): MNHEY, SMNVEV (reference sequence). This CDR3 is built from 15 residues. The J segment lost 4 bases and the V segment lost 4 bases, leaving 6 bases of the junction unmatched.